These 8 T cell receptor beta chains came from one sample sequenced in a study of T cells in women clearing cervical HPV infection. Measured with immunoSEQ multiplex PCR; TCRdb has only the in-frame clones, and not every one. This listing includes tens of thousands of clones. Sequencing used blood buffy coat. These receptors all stem from a woman between 18 and 75 years old with a cervical HPV16 infection that either progressed to CIN3+ or cleared (not recorded which).

For this clone: The read is 3 residues too short to cover the CDR3 end, so that end is filled in from the germline J gene. The gene calls are TRBV7-9 and TRBJ2-3, with D uncertain. The CDR3 totals 13 residues. The germline CDR1 and CDR2 sequences are SEHNR and FQNEAQ (reference sequence). The DNA read from the CDR3 is TGTGCCAGCAGCCCCACGGTTCAAGAGACG. It yields the protein CASSPTVQET. The entire CDR3 is CASSPTVQETQYF.

About this clone itself: Compared with germline, one end of the junction differs, possibly owing to a read error. The read stops 3 residues short of the end of the CDR3; the missing end is completed from the germline J gene. The chain employs TRBV4-2 and TRBJ2-2; 11 positions match TRBD1. The CDR3 sequence is 15 residues long. Germline-derived CDR1 and CDR2 are LGHNA and YNFKEQ. This CDR3 is CASSQGTGGTGELFF. The sequenced CDR3 bases are TGCGCCAGCAGCCAAGGGACAGGGGGCACCGGGGAG.

As concerns this clone: The same CDR3 is also encoded by other DNA sequences in this sample. The CDR3 loop is CSARVGGAGEKLFF. The CDR3 DNA, read in part, is TGCAGTGCTAGAGTGGGGGGGGCCGGAGAAAAA. The chain combines TRBV20-1 with TRBJ1-4; D might be TRBD1 (6 bases). The read halts 3 residues ahead of the CDR3 end, with the missing end drawn from the germline J gene. The germline CDR1 and CDR2 sequences are DFQATT and SNEGSKA (reference sequence). The germline V and J ends were trimmed by 1 base and 8 bases, with 14 bases remaining between them. This CDR3 is 14 amino acids long.

CDR3 amino acids: CASSLGGRREQYF. CDR3 DNA (partial): TGTGCCAGCAGCCTCGGCGGGCGCCGCGAG. The gene calls are TRBV7-2 and TRBJ2-7, with D tentatively TRBD2 (5 bases). The read halts 3 residues ahead of the CDR3 end, with the missing end drawn from the germline J gene. V shed 5 bases and J shed 6 bases, with 14 bases lying between them. Germline-derived CDR1 and CDR2 are SGHTA and FQGNSA. CDR3 size: 13 residues.

To note about this clone: The read halts 3 residues ahead of the CDR3 end, with the missing end drawn from the germline J gene. The chain uses TRBV20-1 and TRBJ2-3, with D maybe TRBD1 (7 bases). The germline V gene encodes CDR1 DFQATT and CDR2 SNEGSKA (reference sequence). The CDR3 runs to 14 residues. CDR3 DNA, as far as it was read: TGCAGTGCTAGAGGGTGGCAGGGGGGTGAGACG. This sequence encodes CSARGWQGGET. The whole CDR3 region reads CSARGWQGGETQYF.

Comments on this clone: The sequenced fragment ends 3 residues before the CDR3 boundary, so the rest is inferred from the germline J gene. The gene calls are TRBV7-8 and TRBJ2-2, with D possibly matching TRBD2 (6 bases). Trimming stripped 6 bases from V and 2 bases from J, with 16 bases between. The CDR3 runs 16 residues. Germline V gene data show CDR1 as SGHVS and CDR2 as FQNEAQ. The CDR3 DNA, read in part, is TGTGCCAGCAGATCAGAGCGCGGGGTAAACACCGGGGAG. It codes for CASRSERGVNTGE. In full, the CDR3 is CASRSERGVNTGELFF.

This CDR3 is CASMGQGTYEQFF. The part of the CDR3 DNA that was read is TGTGCCAGTATGGGACAGGGTACGTATGAG. The gene calls are TRBV19 and TRBJ2-1; 9 bases agree with TRBD1. The DNA ends 3 residues before the CDR3 does, and the rest of the CDR3 is filled in from the germline J gene. CDR1 is LNHDA and CDR2 is SQIVND in the germline V gene (reference sequence). The CDR3 length is 13 residues. Germline trimming cut 7 bases from V and 8 bases from J; bases unmatched to any gene: 6.

As to this clone: The sequence runs out 3 residues before the end of the CDR3; the remainder is reconstructed from the germline J gene. The V call is TRBV19, the J call TRBJ1-2; D uncertain. The CDR3 extends over 16 amino acids. CDR1 and CDR2 from the germline V gene are LNHDA and SQIVND (reference sequence). The CDR3 spells CASSIPGLAGTDTYTF. The covered CDR3 bases are TGTGCCAGTAGTATCCCCGGACTAGCGGGCACAGATACC. The variable domain in full, completed from reference TRBV19 and TRBJ1-2, reads DGGITQSPKYLFRKEGQNVTLSCEQNLNHDAMYWYRQDPGQGLRLIYYSQIVNDFQKGDIAEGYSVSREKKESFPLTVTSAQKNPTAFYLCASSIPGLAGTDTYTFGSGTRLTVV.